The 7 T cell receptor beta chains in this list originate from one sample, sequenced in a study of blood T cell repertoires in COVID-19. The data were produced by immunoSEQ multiplex PCR, yet TCRdb's version contains in-frame clones alone and is incomplete. Of approximately 87,000 clones in the sample, approximately 90% were seen once. Sequenced material: peripheral blood. The receptor set was obtained from a man between 65 and 85 years old with active or convalescent COVID-19.

The chain combines TRBV4-2 with TRBJ1-5; D is ambiguous. Germline lookup yields CDR1 LGHNA and CDR2 YNFKEQ. V was trimmed by 7 bases and J by 6 bases, leaving 19 bases between them. The CDR3 extends over 15 amino acids. The CDR3: CASTPRRPFLQPQHF. CDR3 DNA sequence: TGTGCCAGCACCCCCCGGAGGCCGTTTCTTCAGCCCCAGCATTTT.

This rearrangement joins TRBV4-3 to TRBJ1-4; unclear D gene. CDR1 and CDR2 (germline): LGHNA, YSLEER. The CDR3 is made up of 16 amino acids. V was shortened by 0 bases and J by 1 base, with 9 bases between the two germline ends. Written as DNA, the CDR3 is TGCGCCAGCAGCCAAGATAGGCGGGTAACTAATGAAAAACTGTTTTTT. Translating gives CASSQDRRVTNEKLFF.

The V call is TRBV11-2, the J call TRBJ1-1; 8 positions match TRBD1. Germline V gene lookup returns CDR1 SGHAT and CDR2 FQNNGV. V trimming: 2 bases; J trimming: 10 bases; junction bases outside the gene matches: 12. This CDR3 spans 15 amino acids. The CDR3 loop is CASSLFDRGVGGAFF. The CDR3 coding sequence is TGTGCCAGCAGCTTATTTGACAGGGGCGTTGGGGGAGCTTTCTTT.

J is TRBJ1-1 and V is TRBV4-3; D gene unclear. The CDR3 length is 15 residues. CDR1 is LGHNA and CDR2 is YSLEER in the germline V gene. V was pared by 0 bases and J by 1 base, with 9 bases between. CDR3 sequence (DNA): TGCGCCAGCAGCCAAGATAACAGACAGAACACTGAAGCTTTCTTT. This encodes CASSQDNRQNTEAFF.

The rearrangement uses TRBV5-6 and TRBJ2-5; the D is unclear. V lost 0 bases and J 7 bases, leaving 19 bases between the germline ends. The germline V gene encodes CDR1 SGHDT and CDR2 YYEEEE. The CDR3 spans 16 residues. The DNA of the CDR3 is TGTGCCAGCAGCTTGGGTCTGGTTTCTAGTCGCGGGACCCAGTACTTC. It specifies CASSLGLVSSRGTQYF.

The chain recombines TRBV6-5 with TRBJ1-1; D gene ambiguous. CDR1 and CDR2 (germline): MNHEY, SVGAGI. This CDR3 comprises 13 residues. Trimming cost V 7 bases and J 0 bases, with 9 bases left between them. CDR3 sequence: CASKQTMNTEAFF. The DNA of the CDR3 is TGTGCCAGCAAACAGACGATGAACACTGAAGCTTTCTTT.

The rearrangement joins TRBV5-1 to TRBJ2-1, with 11 bases identical to TRBD2. CDR3 length equals 21 residues. V gave up 1 base and J gave up 0 bases; unmatched junction bases: 15. The germline gives CDR1 SGHRS, CDR2 YFSETQ. CDR3 nucleotides: TGCGCCAGCAGCTTGTGGCCGGCGGGGACTAGCGGCACGAGCTCCTACAATGAGCAGTTCTTC. Translation: CASSLWPAGTSGTSSYNEQFF.